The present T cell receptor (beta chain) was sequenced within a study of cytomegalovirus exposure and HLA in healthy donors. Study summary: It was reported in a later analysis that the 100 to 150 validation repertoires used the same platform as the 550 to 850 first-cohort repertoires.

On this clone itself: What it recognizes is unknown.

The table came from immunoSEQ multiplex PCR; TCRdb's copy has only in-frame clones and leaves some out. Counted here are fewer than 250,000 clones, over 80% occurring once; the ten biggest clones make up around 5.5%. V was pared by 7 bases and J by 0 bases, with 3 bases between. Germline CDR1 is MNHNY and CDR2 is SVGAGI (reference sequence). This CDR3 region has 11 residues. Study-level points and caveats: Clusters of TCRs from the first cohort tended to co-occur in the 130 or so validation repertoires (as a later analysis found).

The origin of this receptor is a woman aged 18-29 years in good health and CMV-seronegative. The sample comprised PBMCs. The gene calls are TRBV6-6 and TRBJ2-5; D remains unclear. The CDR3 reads CASTNQETQYF. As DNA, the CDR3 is TGTGCCAGCACCAACCAAGAGACCCAGTACTTC.